Each of the 14 T cell receptor beta chains below was sequenced from the same sample in a study of T cell responses to AZD1222 COVID-19 vaccine (dated by TCRdb to 2020 to 2022). The library relied on the immunoSEQ multiplex PCR assay. TCRdb's version of the immuneACCESS table is confined to in-frame rearrangements and falls short of the full clone set. An unresolved V gene accounts for under half of the shortfall where checked; the remainder is of unknown origin. The sample table holds tens of thousands of clones, of which approximately 91% were seen once. 2% to 3% of the sample is held by the ten biggest clonotypes. The sample's time point, from its label and the paper: baseline before first vaccination. Sequencing used peripheral blood, obtained on day 0 of AZD1222 vaccination. These receptors all come from an adult in good health.

The gene calls are TRBV10-2 and TRBJ1-3; 7 bases map to TRBD1. CDR1 WSHSY and CDR2 SAAADI come from the germline V gene. CDR3 length equals 17 residues. V gave up 3 bases and J gave up 0 bases; unmatched junction bases: 8. DNA of the CDR3: TGCGCCAGCAGTGACTGGGACAGCCTATCCTCTGGAAACACCATATATTTT. Protein sequence: CASSDWDSLSSGNTIYF.

The chain uses TRBV24-1 and TRBJ2-1; 9 nucleotides agree with TRBD2. CDR1 and CDR2 from the germline V gene are KGHDR and SFDVKD. V was clipped by 2 bases and J by 7 bases; unmatched bases: 5. The CDR3 is made up of 15 amino acids. This CDR3 is CATSDWASGINEQFF. CDR3 coding DNA: TGTGCCACCAGTGATTGGGCTAGCGGGATAAATGAGCAGTTCTTC.

J is TRBJ2-7 and V is TRBV7-2; unclear D gene. This CDR3 has 15 amino acids. The germline V gene has CDR1 SGHTA and CDR2 FQGNSA. Trimming cost V 4 bases and J 2 bases, with 15 bases left between them. CDR3 protein: CASSSGKYPTYEQYF. In DNA, the CDR3 is TGTGCCAGCAGCTCCGGCAAGTACCCGACCTACGAGCAGTACTTC.

The chain couples TRBV18 to TRBJ1-2; D perhaps matches TRBD1 (6 bases). CDR1 is KGHSH, CDR2 LQKENI, per germline. The CDR3 is 14 residues long. The V end was cut by 5 bases, the J end by 0 bases, with 10 bases between. The CDR3 coding sequence is TGTGCCAGCTCAGGGCAGGGGACTAACTATGGCTACACCTTC. Translation gives CASSGQGTNYGYTF.

Only one count was recorded for this clone. CDR3 amino acids: CAWSQGQATNEKLFF. The CDR3 nucleotides read TGTGCCTGGAGCCAAGGACAGGCAACTAATGAAAAACTGTTTTTT. V is TRBV30 and J is TRBJ1-4; 7 nucleotides line up with TRBD1. This CDR3 spans 15 amino acids. CDR1 and CDR2 (germline): GTSNPN, SVGIG (reference sequence). V was clipped by 3 bases and J by 0 bases; unmatched bases: 4.

The rearrangement joins TRBV12-3 or TRBV12-4 to TRBJ2-2; D is unclear. V was clipped by 7 bases and J by 5 bases, with 11 bases between them. CDR3 length: 13 amino acids. The CDR3 DNA reads TGTGCCAGCAACCCGACTGTAACCGGGGAGCTGTTTTTT. Translated: CASNPTVTGELFF.

This clone was counted a few times. The V call is TRBV3-1 (or the pseudogene TRBV3-2), the J call TRBJ1-1; D gene uncertain. V lost 1 base and J 9 bases, leaving 9 bases between the germline ends. Germline CDR1 and CDR2: LGHDT and YNNKEL (reference sequence). The CDR3 totals 12 residues. This CDR3 reads CASSQAARQAFF. The CDR3 DNA follows: TGTGCCAGCAGCCAAGCCGCGCGCCAAGCTTTCTTT.

The chain has TRBV9 and TRBJ1-5; TRBD1 agrees at 7 bases. Germline-derived CDR1 and CDR2 are SGDLS and YYNGEE. CDR3 length: 14 amino acids. V lost 4 bases, J lost 9 bases, and 10 bases stayed unmatched. CDR3 nucleotide sequence: TGTGCCAGCAGCCCAGGACAGGCCGTTGGGCCCCAGCATTTT. It translates to CASSPGQAVGPQHF.

The chain recombines TRBV11-3 with TRBJ2-3; D is possibly TRBD1 (6 bases). The V end lost 3 bases, the J end lost 3 bases, and 7 bases lay between the germline ends. Germline V gives CDR1 SGHNT, CDR2 YENEEA. The CDR3 contains 13 residues. Here the CDR3 DNA reads TGTGCCAGCAGCTTCCAGGGGACAGATACGCAGTATTTT. This codes for CASSFQGTDTQYF.

V gene TRBV29-1 combines with J gene TRBJ2-5; D uncertain. The CDR3 totals 12 residues. Germline-derived CDR1 and CDR2 are SQVTM and ANQGSEA. V was clipped by 4 bases and J by 5 bases, with 11 bases between them. The CDR3 nucleotides are TGCAGCGTTGGATTTGGGCTGGAGACCCAGTACTTC. It codes for CSVGFGLETQYF.

The chain couples TRBV19 to TRBJ2-5; 10 bases agree with TRBD1. The germline V gene encodes CDR1 LNHDA and CDR2 SQIVND (reference sequence). Trimming at V came to 6 bases and at J to 5 bases, leaving 6 bases not matched to a gene. This CDR3 comprises 14 residues. The CDR3: CASSSGTGVETQYF. The CDR3 nucleotides read TGTGCCAGTAGCTCCGGGACAGGGGTGGAGACCCAGTACTTC.

This chain uses TRBV6-6 with TRBJ2-7, with unresolved D. V was cut by 8 bases and J by 3 bases, with 14 bases left in between. The CDR3 is 13 amino acids. The germline V gene encodes CDR1 MNHNY and CDR2 SVGAGI (reference sequence). CDR3 region: CASSPNPLYEQYF. The CDR3 nucleotides read TGTGCCAGCTCCCCTAACCCGCTCTACGAGCAGTACTTC.

The chain recombines TRBV19 with TRBJ1-4; 7 bases line up with TRBD1. Per the germline V gene, CDR1 is LNHDA and CDR2 is SQIVND (reference sequence). Losses at the gene ends were 7 bases for V and 5 bases for J; bases not matched to a gene: 10. The CDR3 is made up of 15 amino acids. The CDR3 reads CASMLRQGGNEKLFF. The DNA for the CDR3 is TGTGCCAGTATGCTCAGACAGGGTGGGAATGAAAAACTGTTTTTT.

The CDR3 loop is CASSLDRAYEQYF. CDR3 DNA: TGTGCCAGCAGTCTGGACAGGGCCTACGAGCAGTACTTC. The rearrangement uses TRBV12-3 or TRBV12-4 and TRBJ2-7, with 8 nucleotides matching TRBD1. The V and J ends lost 5 bases and 2 bases, in that order; junction bases with no gene match: 2. The CDR3 has 13 amino acids.